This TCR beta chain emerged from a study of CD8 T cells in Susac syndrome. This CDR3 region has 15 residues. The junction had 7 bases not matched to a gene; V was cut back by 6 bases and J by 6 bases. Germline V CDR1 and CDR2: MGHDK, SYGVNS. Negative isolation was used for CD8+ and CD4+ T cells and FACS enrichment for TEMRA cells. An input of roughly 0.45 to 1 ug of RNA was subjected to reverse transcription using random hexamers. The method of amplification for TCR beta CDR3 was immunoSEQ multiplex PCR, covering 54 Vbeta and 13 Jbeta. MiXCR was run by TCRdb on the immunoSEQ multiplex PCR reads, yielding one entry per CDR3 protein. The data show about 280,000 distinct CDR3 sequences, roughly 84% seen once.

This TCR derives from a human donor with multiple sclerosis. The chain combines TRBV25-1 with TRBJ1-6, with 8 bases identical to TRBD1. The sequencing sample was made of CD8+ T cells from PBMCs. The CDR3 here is CASSARTGSNSPLHF. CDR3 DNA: TGTGCCAGCAGCGCCCGGACAGGGAGTAATTCACCCCTCCACTTT.